This entry features one TCR beta chain sequence. These data belong to a study of blood T cell repertoires in COVID-19. Turning to the study itself: Collection of acute and convalescent COVID-19 samples took place in the United States, Italy and Spain.

Only in-frame clones appear in the TCRdb table, and some are missing; sequencing was by immunoSEQ multiplex PCR. The sample has approximately 460,000 clones; 89% are singletons. V shed 8 bases and J 6 bases; nucleotides not matched to a gene: 8. CDR1 and CDR2 from the germline V gene are MDHEN and SYDVKM. There are 14 residues in the CDR3. The V call is TRBV28, the J call TRBJ2-1; 9 bases are shared with TRBD1. This receptor was identified in a man younger than 35 with COVID-19, enrolled during active disease. Sequenced: peripheral blood. CDR3 nucleotide sequence: TGTGCCAGCCGGGGGGACAGGGAGATCAATGAGCAGTTCTTC. Translation: CASRGDREINEQFF.